These T cell receptor beta chains were read from a single sample in a study of cytomegalovirus exposure and HLA in healthy donors. Produced via immunoSEQ multiplex PCR; TCRdb's table is partial and in-frame only. This repertoire shows some 130,000 clones, roughly 75% found once; its top ten account for about 4.5%. The sample taken for sequencing was PBMCs. Receptors were obtained from a man in his thirties or forties in good health. Both conserved end residues are part of each CDR3. The D gene is left open where the match is weak. Clone size appears in some rows only: once, few, many, or a class for an expanded clone.

>.|.|TRBJ2-4|TRBV11-3
TGTGCCAGCAGCATAACAGGGTTAGCCAAAAACATTCAGTACTTC
CASSITGLAKNIQYF
>.|.|TRBJ2-1|TRBV7-8
TGTGCCAGCAGCCCCGGGGGAGCGGAGGGGAGGAATGAGCAGTTCTTC
CASSPGGAEGRNEQFF
>.|.|TRBJ1-2|TRBV6-6
TGTGCCAGCAGCTACGAGGGAGGTGTCTATGGCTACACCTTC
CASSYEGGVYGYTF
>.|TRBD1|TRBJ2-7|TRBV28
TGTGCCAGCAGTTTAGAGACAGGGGTTGGGGAGCAGTACTTC
CASSLETGVGEQYF
>.|.|TRBJ1-6|TRBV30
TGTGCCTGGAGTCCTGGTGAGGGTTTCAATTCACCCCTCCACTTT
CAWSPGEGFNSPLHF
>.|.|TRBJ1-2|TRBV19
TGTGCCAGTAACACGGACTCTTTCTATGGCTACACCTTC
CASNTDSFYGYTF
>.|TRBD2|TRBJ2-1|TRBV7-9
TGTGCCACCACCCCCGGGACTAGGACGAATGAGCAGTTCTTC
CATTPGTRTNEQFF
>.|TRBD2|TRBJ2-1|TRBV7-6
TGTGCCAGCAGCTTATCCTTCCAGCGGGGGCCCAATGAGCAGTTCTTC
CASSLSFQRGPNEQFF
>.|.|TRBJ2-7|TRBV30
TGTGCCTGGACACCGGGACTGGGCTACGAGCAGTACTTC
CAWTPGLGYEQYF
>.|.|TRBJ1-1|TRBV5-1
TGCGCCAGCAAGTTTGACAGTGAAGCTTTCTTT
CASKFDSEAFF
>.|.|TRBJ2-3|TRBV27
TGTGCCAGCAGTTCGTCCGGGACTCTTCCCGCAGATACGCAGTATTTT
CASSSSGTLPADTQYF
>.|.|TRBJ1-4|TRBV7-2
TGTGCCAGCAGCTTAAATTCCGGGGGTACTAATGAAAAACTGTTTTTT
CASSLNSGGTNEKLFF
>once|TRBD2|TRBJ2-1|TRBV11-3
TGTGCCAGCAGCTTAGATCTCGGCGCTAGCGGGGGATACAATGAGCAGTTCTTC
CASSLDLGASGGYNEQFF
>.|TRBD1|TRBJ2-3|TRBV28
TGTGCCAGCAGTGCCCCCAGGGGGCACCGCACAGATACGCAGTATTTT
CASSAPRGHRTDTQYF
>few|.|TRBJ1-4|TRBV16
TGTGCCAGCAGGGAGGTCCTGCGGGAAAAACTGTTTTTT
CASREVLREKLFF
>.|TRBD1|TRBJ1-5|TRBV7-9
TGTGCCAGCAGCCAACAAGACGGGACAGGAAGCCAGCATTTT
CASSQQDGTGSQHF
>.|.|TRBJ1-3|TRBV11-2
TGTGCCAGCAGCTCCTCGGGGGGAAACACCATATATTTT
CASSSSGGNTIYF
>.|.|TRBJ2-1|TRBV28
TGTGCCAGCAGCGGACAGCCCTCCTACAATGAGCAGTTCTTC
CASSGQPSYNEQFF
>.|.|TRBJ1-2|TRBV19
TGTGCCAGTAGTGCGGAACGGGGGTCCCGCAACTATGGCTACACCTTC
CASSAERGSRNYGYTF
>few|.|TRBJ2-7|TRBV11-2
TGTGCCAGCAGCTTATATCCGGGAGTGACCTACGAGCAGTACTTC
CASSLYPGVTYEQYF
>.|TRBD1|TRBJ2-3|TRBV6-6
TGTGCCAGCAGAAAAGGGACAGAAGCAGATACGCAGTATTTT
CASRKGTEADTQYF
>.|.|TRBJ2-3|TRBV7-9
TGTGCCAGCAGCGCAGCGGAAGATACGCAGTATTTT
CASSAAEDTQYF
>.|TRBD1|TRBJ1-5|TRBV5-8
TGTGCCAGCAGCTTGTACCAGGGGGGAAGAGAGCCCCAGCATTTT
CASSLYQGGREPQHF
>.|.|TRBJ2-3|TRBV6-1
TGTGCCAGCAGTGTAGGAGGGTGGAAAGATACGCAGTATTTT
CASSVGGWKDTQYF
>.|TRBD2|TRBJ2-1|TRBV18
TGTGCCAGCTCACCACCGAACTCGCTAGCGGTTGACAATGAGCAGTTCTTC
CASSPPNSLAVDNEQFF
>few|.|TRBJ2-7|TRBV2
TGTGCCAGCAGTGAACCCAGGGCTTACGGCTCCTACGAGCAGTACTTC
CASSEPRAYGSYEQYF
>.|.|TRBJ2-3|TRBV7-3
TGTGCCAGCAGCCCCTTGTCAGGGTTTAGCACAGATACGCAGTATTTT
CASSPLSGFSTDTQYF
>.|.|TRBJ2-7|TRBV7-9
TGTGTCAGCAGCTTAGCGGTACAAAGCTCCTACGAGCAGTACTTC
CVSSLAVQSSYEQYF
>.|TRBD1|TRBJ2-7|TRBV6-5
TGTGCCAGCAGTTACAGGGGGCTTTACGAGCAGTACTTC
CASSYRGLYEQYF
>.|TRBD2|TRBJ2-1|TRBV7-3
TGTGCCAGCAGCTTAGGCGGGAGGGCCCCCAATGAGCAGTTCTTC
CASSLGGRAPNEQFF
>.|TRBD2|TRBJ2-2|TRBV18
TGTGCCAGCTCACCAACGACTAGCGGGAGAGGTACCGGGGAGCTGTTTTTT
CASSPTTSGRGTGELFF
>.|.|TRBJ2-2|TRBV30
TGTGCCACCCCCGGAGGGCAGGGCTGGTCCGGGGAGCTGTTTTTT
CATPGGQGWSGELFF
>.|TRBD2|TRBJ2-5|TRBV15
TGTGCCACCAGGGGGAAGTGGGGGCTAGCGGGAGATCGAGAGACCCAGTACTTC
CATRGKWGLAGDRETQYF
>.|.|TRBJ1-4|TRBV28
TGTGCCAGCAGTTCGGCAGGCATTAATGAAAAACTGTTTTTT
CASSSAGINEKLFF
>few|.|TRBJ2-1|TRBV28
TGTGCCAGCAGTTCCTTAGCGGACTCCTACAATGAGCAGTTCTTC
CASSSLADSYNEQFF
>few|TRBD2|TRBJ2-1|TRBV4-1
TGCGCCAGCGCCCGAGCGGGAGGTTACAATGAGCAGTTCTTC
CASARAGGYNEQFF
>.|.|TRBJ2-5|TRBV11-3
TGTGCCAGCAGCAAGAGAGAGACCCAGTACTTC
CASSKRETQYF
>.|TRBD2|TRBJ2-1|TRBV19
TGTGCCAGTAGGGGGGGGTCGTCCTACAATGAGCAGTTCTTC
CASRGGSSYNEQFF
>.|.|TRBJ2-3|TRBV7-9
TGTGCCAGCAGCCCCCGGGGCGGGGTCGAAGATACGCAGTATTTT
CASSPRGGVEDTQYF
>once|TRBD2|TRBJ2-5|TRBV5-1
TGCGCCAGCAGCCCCGGTCTGGTAGCGGGAGTCGATGAGACCCAGTACTTC
CASSPGLVAGVDETQYF
>.|.|TRBJ2-7|TRBV19
TGTGCCAGTAGTATAATGGCAGGGCTGAATTACGAGCAGTACTTC
CASSIMAGLNYEQYF
>few|.|TRBJ1-3|TRBV9
TGTGCCAGCAGCGTAGCTACTGGAAACACCATATATTTT
CASSVATGNTIYF